The rows below give T cell receptor beta chains drawn from one sample of a study of cytomegalovirus exposure and HLA in healthy donors. Assay: immunoSEQ multiplex PCR; the TCRdb copy retains only in-frame clones and omits some. This sample carries about 200,000 clones, roughly 80% of them seen once, and the ten largest clones take 2.5% to 3.5%. Input material: PBMCs. The receptors were gathered from a man aged 30-40 years in good health and CMV-seronegative. Both conserved end residues are part of each CDR3. The order of the fields is V gene, clone size, D gene, J gene, CDR3 protein, CDR3 DNA. A D gene is named only where the DNA matches it firmly. Expanded clones are given a class, and other clones once, few, many or no size at all.

V gene: TRBV15
clone size: .
D gene: TRBD1
J gene: TRBJ2-2
CDR3 protein: CATSRAAGQGNTGELFF
CDR3 DNA: TGTGCCACCAGCAGAGCCGCCGGACAGGGGAACACCGGGGAGCTGTTTTTT

V gene: TRBV28
clone size: once
D gene: .
J gene: TRBJ1-2
CDR3 protein: CASSSTFLYGYTF
CDR3 DNA: TGTGCCAGCAGTTCCACTTTTCTCTATGGCTACACCTTC

V gene: TRBV19
clone size: .
D gene: TRBD1
J gene: TRBJ2-7
CDR3 protein: CASSPPDRTSYEQYF
CDR3 DNA: TGTGCCAGTAGTCCGCCGGACAGGACCTCGTACGAGCAGTACTTC

V gene: TRBV10-2
clone size: once
D gene: .
J gene: TRBJ2-1
CDR3 protein: CASLRSGEQFF
CDR3 DNA: TGCGCCAGCCTTCGTAGCGGTGAGCAGTTCTTC

V gene: TRBV27
clone size: .
D gene: .
J gene: TRBJ2-5
CDR3 protein: CASSGGAGRETQYF
CDR3 DNA: TGTGCCAGCAGTGGGGGGGCAGGGCGAGAGACCCAGTACTTC

V gene: TRBV6-6
clone size: .
D gene: TRBD1
J gene: TRBJ1-1
CDR3 protein: CASSPILDRTYTEAFF
CDR3 DNA: TGTGCCAGCAGTCCAATCCTGGACAGGACGTACACTGAAGCTTTCTTT

V gene: TRBV5-8
clone size: .
D gene: TRBD1
J gene: TRBJ1-5
CDR3 protein: CASSYNRGVGNQPQHF
CDR3 DNA: TGTGCCAGCAGCTACAACAGGGGGGTCGGCAATCAGCCCCAGCATTTT

V gene: TRBV13
clone size: once
D gene: .
J gene: TRBJ2-7
CDR3 protein: CASSLPGVHEQYF
CDR3 DNA: TGTGCCAGCAGCTTGCCAGGGGTTCACGAGCAGTACTTC

V gene: TRBV19
clone size: .
D gene: TRBD2
J gene: TRBJ2-1
CDR3 protein: CASSLGTSRDEQFF
CDR3 DNA: TGTGCCAGTAGTTTGGGGACTAGCCGCGACGAGCAGTTCTTC

V gene: TRBV13
clone size: .
D gene: TRBD2
J gene: TRBJ2-3
CDR3 protein: CASITSGVADTQYF
CDR3 DNA: TGTGCCAGCATTACTAGCGGGGTAGCAGATACGCAGTATTTT

V gene: TRBV6-5
clone size: .
D gene: TRBD1
J gene: TRBJ1-6
CDR3 protein: CASSYSSGGNSPLHF
CDR3 DNA: TGTGCCAGCAGTTACTCTTCAGGGGGAAATTCACCCCTCCACTTT

V gene: TRBV28
clone size: .
D gene: .
J gene: TRBJ2-5
CDR3 protein: CASSLVGGAKETQYF
CDR3 DNA: TGTGCCAGCAGTTTGGTTGGTGGGGCGAAAGAGACCCAGTACTTC

V gene: TRBV7-3
clone size: .
D gene: .
J gene: TRBJ2-1
CDR3 protein: CASSSGTSPDEQFF
CDR3 DNA: TGTGCCAGCAGCTCCGGGACTTCCCCCGATGAGCAGTTCTTC

V gene: TRBV7-3
clone size: few
D gene: TRBD1
J gene: TRBJ2-5
CDR3 protein: CASSTGQGQETQYF
CDR3 DNA: TGTGCCAGCAGCACGGGACAGGGACAAGAGACCCAGTACTTC

V gene: TRBV4-1
clone size: .
D gene: .
J gene: TRBJ1-1
CDR3 protein: CASSQERGTVEAFF
CDR3 DNA: TGCGCCAGCAGCCAAGAGCGGGGGACGGTAGAAGCTTTCTTT

V gene: TRBV5-1
clone size: once
D gene: .
J gene: TRBJ2-1
CDR3 protein: CASSLPQIYNEQFF
CDR3 DNA: TGCGCCAGCAGCTTGCCCCAAATCTACAATGAGCAGTTCTTC

V gene: TRBV27
clone size: few
D gene: TRBD1
J gene: TRBJ1-2
CDR3 protein: CASRSPGQGAEGYTF
CDR3 DNA: TGTGCCAGCAGAAGCCCGGGACAGGGGGCGGAGGGCTACACCTTC

V gene: TRBV7-9
clone size: .
D gene: TRBD1
J gene: TRBJ2-7
CDR3 protein: CASSPGQGREEQYF
CDR3 DNA: TGTGCCAGCAGCCCCGGACAGGGGCGTGAGGAGCAGTACTTC

V gene: TRBV6-5
clone size: .
D gene: .
J gene: TRBJ2-5
CDR3 protein: CASTWGADRRETQYF
CDR3 DNA: TGTGCCAGCACCTGGGGAGCGGACCGCCGGGAGACCCAGTACTTC

V gene: TRBV7-9
clone size: .
D gene: .
J gene: TRBJ1-3
CDR3 protein: CASRSPATDSGNTIYF
CDR3 DNA: TGTGCCAGCAGGTCCCCCGCGACTGACTCTGGAAACACCATATATTTT

V gene: TRBV5-8
clone size: .
D gene: TRBD1
J gene: TRBJ1-4
CDR3 protein: CASSLNRGRGEKLFF
CDR3 DNA: TGTGCCAGCAGCTTAAACAGGGGGCGCGGTGAAAAACTGTTTTTT

V gene: TRBV7-6
clone size: .
D gene: .
J gene: TRBJ2-3
CDR3 protein: CASSLALGGPGDTQYF
CDR3 DNA: TGTGCCAGCAGCTTAGCGCTCGGTGGTCCGGGGGATACGCAGTATTTT

V gene: TRBV6-5
clone size: few
D gene: .
J gene: TRBJ1-1
CDR3 protein: CASSTTENTEAFF
CDR3 DNA: TGTGCCAGCAGTACCACAGAGAACACTGAAGCTTTCTTT

V gene: TRBV11-3
clone size: .
D gene: .
J gene: TRBJ2-1
CDR3 protein: CASSSGFSNEQFF
CDR3 DNA: TGTGCCAGCAGTTCGGGGTTCTCCAATGAGCAGTTCTTC

V gene: TRBV12-1
clone size: .
D gene: .
J gene: TRBJ2-3
CDR3 protein: CASSFVGLAGMGTDTQYF
CDR3 DNA: TGTGCCAGCAGCTTTGTCGGACTAGCGGGGATGGGCACAGATACGCAGTATTTT

V gene: TRBV6-5
clone size: .
D gene: TRBD1
J gene: TRBJ1-2
CDR3 protein: CASTDPGQGAFSSTF
CDR3 DNA: TGTGCCAGCACTGATCCGGGACAGGGGGCGTTTTCTTCCACCTTC

V gene: TRBV5-1
clone size: .
D gene: .
J gene: TRBJ1-2
CDR3 protein: CASSYIGQPNGYTF
CDR3 DNA: TGCGCCAGCAGTTACATCGGACAGCCGAATGGCTACACCTTC